This T cell receptor (beta chain) originates from a study of cytomegalovirus exposure and HLA in healthy donors. The primer mix had 60 Vbeta and 13 Jbeta primers. Data came from immunoSEQ multiplex PCR; TCRdb stores just in-frame clones and leaves some out. The sample consists of approximately 59,000 clones, 70% to 85% of them appearing once. General study findings and limits: Sequencing likely generated an artifact that appeared as a cluster of highly shared sequence variants. In a later analysis, HLA-associated beta chains showed higher expansion and lower generation probabilities than comparable chains. Earlier analysis found most TCR beta V segments productive about 90% or about 30% of the time.

Of note for this clone: The antigen remains undetermined.

V dropped 0 bases and J dropped 8; count of bases not matched to a gene: 12. CDR3 length: 17 residues. Germline V gene lookup returns CDR1 SGHTS and CDR2 YDEGEE. The chain couples TRBV5-8 to TRBJ2-1; 9 positions agree with TRBD2. The source of this sequence is a girl aged 10 to 17 in good health and CMV-seropositive. The specimen was PBMCs. The CDR3 sequence: CASSLAIGGRAWDEQFF. CDR3 coding DNA: TGTGCCAGCAGCTTGGCGATTGGCGGGAGGGCCTGGGATGAGCAGTTCTTC.